This entry lists 26 T cell receptor beta chains sequenced from one sample in a study of blood T cell repertoires in COVID-19. Profiled with immunoSEQ multiplex PCR; TCRdb holds only in-frame clones, not every one. The sample yields about 200,000 clones, about 91% seen once. Source material: peripheral blood. The receptors were sampled from a man aged 25-45 years with acute or convalescent COVID-19.

CDR3 sequence reads: CASSLRGAGAAYEQYF. The CDR3 DNA is TGTGCCAGCAGCCTCCGAGGGGCGGGGGCCGCCTACGAGCAGTACTTC. The chain combines TRBV3-1 (or the pseudogene TRBV3-2) with TRBJ2-7, with D possibly being TRBD2 (7 bases). V lost 4 bases to trimming and J lost 2 bases, with 18 bases between them. CDR3 length: 16 amino acids. Germline CDR1 is LGHDT and CDR2 is YNNKEL (reference sequence).

This clone was picked up a small number of times. The J gene is TRBJ2-7, the V gene TRBV6-1, with D unresolved. V was trimmed by 2 bases and J by 2 bases, leaving 22 bases between them. The length of the CDR3 is 18 residues. Germline V gene sequence: CDR1 MNHNS, CDR2 SASEGT. The CDR3 region is CASSERQPAWSNPYEQYF. CDR3 DNA: TGTGCCAGCAGTGAACGCCAACCCGCCTGGAGCAACCCCTACGAGCAGTACTTC.

This clone was seen a single time. CDR3 in DNA: TGTGCCAGCAGCCCCCGCAGGGAGGGGGTGGGCGGCTACACCTTC. It codes for CASSPRREGVGGYTF. This chain links TRBV13 with TRBJ1-2, with a tentative D call TRBD1 (6 bases). The germline V gene has CDR1 PRHDT and CDR2 FYEKMQ (reference sequence). The length of the CDR3 is 15 residues. Trimming cost V 5 bases and J 8 bases, with 21 bases left between them.

The V and J genes are TRBV18 and TRBJ2-5; TRBD1 is a possible D gene (6 bases). The CDR3 runs to 15 residues. V was cut by 5 bases and J by 9 bases, with 22 bases left in between. Germline values: CDR1 KGHSH, CDR2 LQKENI. CDR3 in DNA: TGTGCCAGCTCAACGTCCGGGACACCGGTTGAGCCCCAGTACTTC. This translates into CASSTSGTPVEPQYF.

The chain combines TRBV9 with TRBJ2-2; possibly TRBD2 for D (7 bases). CDR1 SGDLS and CDR2 YYNGEE come from the germline V gene. The CDR3 loop spans 15 amino acids. The germline V and J ends were trimmed by 4 bases and 5 bases, with 15 bases remaining between them. The CDR3 DNA is TGTGCCAGCAGCTTCTACGGGGGGCTGACCGGGGAGCTGTTTTTT. Its protein product is CASSFYGGLTGELFF.

The chain links TRBV6-1 to TRBJ1-2; weak D call: TRBD1 (6 bases). The germline V gene encodes CDR1 MNHNS and CDR2 SASEGT. The CDR3 spans 15 residues. Trimming stripped 0 bases from V and 8 bases from J, with 16 bases between. Written as DNA, the CDR3 is TGTGCCAGCAGTGAAGCTCTACAGGGTACGGGGGGCTACACCTTC. Its protein is CASSEALQGTGGYTF.

The chain has TRBV20-1 and TRBJ2-1, with 10 bases lining up with TRBD2. Germline V lookup: CDR1 DFQATT, CDR2 SNEGSKA (reference sequence). Trimming took 3 bases from V and 10 from J; bases not matched to a gene: 9. The CDR3 runs 14 residues. The CDR3: CSASLIAGGREQFF. For the CDR3, the DNA is TGCAGTGCTAGTCTTATAGCGGGAGGTCGGGAGCAGTTCTTC.

The chain employs TRBV18 and TRBJ2-7; 14 nucleotides match TRBD2. The CDR3 length is 15 residues. The V and J ends lost 2 bases and 6 bases, in that order; junction bases with no gene match: 3. Germline CDR1 and CDR2: KGHSH and LQKENI. The DNA for the CDR3 is TGTGCCAGCTCACCAATGGGACTAGCGGGGGCCGAGCAGTACTTC. As protein: CASSPMGLAGAEQYF.

The rearrangement joins TRBV19 to TRBJ1-2; 10 bases agree with TRBD1. The V and J ends lost 4 bases and 6 bases, in that order; junction bases with no gene match: 14. The V gene's germline CDR1 is LNHDA and CDR2 SQIVND (reference sequence). This CDR3 comprises 17 residues. CDR3 sequence reads: CASSTPDSRTGGNGYTF. Written as DNA, the CDR3 is TGTGCCAGTAGTACCCCCGATTCCCGGACAGGGGGAAATGGCTACACCTTC.

The chain has TRBV30 and TRBJ2-1; 8 nucleotides agree with TRBD2. Looked up from germline, CDR1 is GTSNPN and CDR2 is SVGIG (reference sequence). CDR3 length: 14 residues. With V trimmed by 3 bases and J by 9 bases, 10 bases remained unmatched. The CDR3 reads CAWRNAGGGGEQFF. In DNA, the CDR3 is TGTGCCTGGAGAAACGCGGGGGGAGGGGGTGAGCAGTTCTTC.

This chain links TRBV7-9 with TRBJ2-7; 8 positions match TRBD2. J was trimmed by 7 bases and V by 1 base; bases with no gene match: 12. The CDR3 totals 16 residues. Germline V gives CDR1 SEHNR, CDR2 FQNEAQ (reference sequence). DNA for the CDR3: TGTGCCAGCAGCTTAGTAGTGGGACTAGATCCGTGGGAGCAGTACTTC. Its protein product is CASSLVVGLDPWEQYF. The variable domain in full, completed from reference TRBV7-9 and TRBJ2-7, reads DTGVSQNPRHKITKRGQNVTFRCDPISEHNRLYWYRQTLGQGPEFLTYFQNEAQLEKSRLLSDRFSAERPKGSFSTLEIQRTEQGDSAMYLCASSLVVGLDPWEQYFGPGTRLTVT.

The chain carries TRBV27 and TRBJ2-3; TRBD2 is a possible D gene (5 bases). V lost 0 bases, J lost 0 bases, and 7 bases lay in between. Germline lookup yields CDR1 MNHEY and CDR2 SMNVEV (reference sequence). The CDR3 consists of 15 residues. As DNA, the CDR3 is TGTGCCAGCAGTTTATCGCGGGCTAGCACAGATACGCAGTATTTT. It encodes CASSLSRASTDTQYF.

This clone was detected a few times. The chain couples TRBV29-1 to TRBJ1-1; D is possibly TRBD1 (5 bases). V lost 5 bases and J 1 base, leaving 11 bases between the germline ends. CDR3 length equals 13 residues. The germline V gene encodes CDR1 SQVTM and CDR2 ANQGSEA. The CDR3 region has the DNA TGCAGCGTTACCCAGGGAAGGAACACTGAAGCTTTCTTT. It codes for CSVTQGRNTEAFF. The variable domain in full, with the rest retrieved from reference TRBV29-1 and TRBJ1-1, is SAVISQKPSRDICQRGTSLTIQCQVDSQVTMMFWYRQQPGQSLTLIATANQGSEATYESGFVIDKFPISRPNLTFSTLTVSNMSPEDSSIYLCSVTQGRNTEAFFGQGTRLTVV.

This rearrangement joins TRBV3-1 (or the pseudogene TRBV3-2) to TRBJ2-1, with a weak D call TRBD2 (5 bases). Germline lookup yields CDR1 LGHDT and CDR2 YNNKEL (reference sequence). The CDR3 has 14 amino acids. V lost 0 bases and J lost 7, with 10 bases in between. CDR3 protein: CASSQDVRRNEQFF. The DNA of the CDR3 is TGTGCCAGCAGCCAAGATGTAAGGAGGAATGAGCAGTTCTTC.

The rearrangement uses TRBV6-5 and TRBJ1-6; the D is unclear. The CDR3 extends over 15 amino acids. The germline V gene encodes CDR1 MNHEY and CDR2 SVGAGI. Trimming removed 5 bases at V and 0 bases at J, with 8 bases between. CDR3 residues: CASSPTSSYNSPLHF. In nucleotides, the CDR3 is TGTGCCAGCAGTCCAACTAGCTCCTATAATTCACCCCTCCACTTT.

J is TRBJ1-2 and V is TRBV28, with TRBD1 matching over 10 bases. Trimming took 6 bases from V and 8 from J; bases not matched to a gene: 12. Germline loops: CDR1 MDHEN, CDR2 SYDVKM. There are 15 residues in the CDR3. The CDR3 spells CASRGGTGVTSGYTF. The CDR3 DNA follows: TGTGCCAGCAGGGGGGGGACAGGGGTGACGTCCGGCTACACCTTC.

V is TRBV19 and J is TRBJ2-7, with TRBD2 identical over 8 bases. This CDR3 contains 15 residues. Germline CDR1 is LNHDA and CDR2 is SQIVND (reference sequence). The junction had 7 bases not matched to a gene; V was cut back by 3 bases and J by 3 bases. The CDR3 bases are TGTGCCAGTAGTATTTCAGCGGGAGTAGGCTACGAGCAGTACTTC. Amino acids: CASSISAGVGYEQYF.

The genes are TRBV2 and TRBJ2-3; no firm D call. The CDR3 sequence is 12 residues long. V lost 5 bases to trimming and J lost 6 bases, with 9 bases between them. The germline CDR1 and CDR2 sequences are SNHLY and FYNNEI. The CDR3 is CASSRDSDTQYF. CDR3 nucleotide sequence: TGTGCCAGCAGTAGAGATTCTGATACGCAGTATTTT.

The chain recombines TRBV2 with TRBJ2-2; 7 nucleotides match TRBD1. This CDR3 contains 16 residues. Germline loops: CDR1 SNHLY, CDR2 FYNNEI. V was pared by 5 bases and J by 1 base, with 7 bases of the junction left unmatched. CDR3 residues: CASSRQGPMNTGELFF. The CDR3 DNA sequence: TGTGCCAGCAGTAGACAGGGACCCATGAACACCGGGGAGCTGTTTTTT.

V and J are TRBV7-6 and TRBJ2-4; 7 nucleotides line up with TRBD2. Unmatched junction bases numbered 11, after V lost 5 bases and J lost 1 base. CDR3 length: 17 residues. Germline V CDR1 and CDR2: SGHVS, FNYEAQ. CDR3 protein: CASSPEVLRGAKNIQYF. The CDR3 coding sequence is TGTGCCAGCAGCCCAGAGGTCTTGCGGGGGGCCAAAAACATTCAGTACTTC.

With regard to this clone: An end of the junction does not agree with germline; a read error may underlie this. The chain joins TRBV6-5 to TRBJ1-2; D gene ambiguous. CDR1 is MNHEY, CDR2 SVGAGI, per germline. The CDR3 totals 15 residues. CDR3 protein: CASSYSGQEEKGYTF. The DNA for the CDR3 is TGTGCCAGCAGCTACTCGGGTCAGGAAGAGAAGGGCTACACCTTC.

The CDR3 is CASKTQGINQPQHF. The CDR3 DNA follows: TGTGCCAGCAAAACACAGGGGATCAATCAGCCCCAGCATTTT. The chain is built from TRBV28 and TRBJ1-5; 7 positions match TRBD1. The CDR3 length is 14 residues. J gave up 3 bases and V 7 bases, and 6 bases lay outside the gene matches. The germline V gene has CDR1 MDHEN and CDR2 SYDVKM.

The chain links TRBV11-2 to TRBJ2-5, with D possibly being TRBD2 (6 bases). CDR3 length: 16 amino acids. Germline lookup yields CDR1 SGHAT and CDR2 FQNNGV. V shed 5 bases and J shed 1 base, with 17 bases lying between them. CDR3 sequence (DNA): TGTGCCAGCAGCCCACGACTAGGAGGTGCCCAAGAGACCCAGTACTTC. Translation: CASSPRLGGAQETQYF.

Only a few counts were recorded for this clone. This chain's CDR3 is CAISESTQGSGYTF. CDR3 DNA sequence: TGTGCCATCAGTGAGTCTACGCAGGGTTCTGGCTACACCTTC. The rearrangement links TRBV10-3 to TRBJ1-2, with D possibly being TRBD1 (5 bases). The CDR3 contains 14 residues. Germline lookup yields CDR1 ENHRY and CDR2 SYGVKD. The V end lost 0 bases, the J end lost 7 bases, and 12 bases lay between the germline ends.

The chain joins TRBV29-1 to TRBJ1-4; TRBD1 matches 9 bases. Per the germline V gene, CDR1 is SQVTM and CDR2 is ANQGSEA. With V trimmed by 6 bases and J by 0 bases, 11 bases remained unmatched. CDR3 length: 17 amino acids. DNA of the CDR3: TGCAGCGTCCACCCGGGACAGGGTCTCTCAACTAATGAAAAACTGTTTTTT. This translates into CSVHPGQGLSTNEKLFF.

The V and J genes are TRBV3-1 (or the pseudogene TRBV3-2) and TRBJ2-5, with a tentative D call TRBD2 (6 bases). V lost 4 bases to trimming and J lost 5 bases, with 14 bases between them. Per germline, CDR1 LGHDT and CDR2 YNNKEL (reference sequence). The CDR3 totals 14 residues. For the CDR3, the DNA is TGTGCCAGCAGCCCACGTGGAGGGGTGGAGACCCAGTACTTC. Protein: CASSPRGGVETQYF.